This TCR beta chain was identified during a study of OX40 agonist ivuxolimab in advanced cancers. Sequenced by immunoSEQ multiplex PCR; TCRdb stores in-frame clones only, minus some. Of tens of thousands of clones in the sample, 84% were seen once. This CDR3 region has 14 residues. After removal of 2 bases from V and 7 bases from J, the junction contained 1 base not matched to a gene. Germline loops: CDR1 MNHEY, CDR2 SVGAGI. Sequencing was performed on CD4+ or CD8+ T cells sorted from blood, taken in a trial of the OX40 agonist ivuxolimab. This TCR was sampled from an adult with an advanced solid tumor such as melanoma, head and neck, liver or kidney cancer. V gene TRBV6-5 combines with J gene TRBJ2-2, with 10 nucleotides matching TRBD1. CDR3 loop: CASSYGTGVGELFF. The CDR3 DNA reads as TGTGCCAGCAGTTACGGGACAGGGGTCGGGGAGCTGTTTTTT.